A single T cell receptor (beta chain) is shown here with its context. Its antigen remains unknown. The entry originates in a study of vaccination and CD4 T cells after COVID-19. In the study overall: Once diagnosed, patients had post-COVID samples drawn a median about 100 days later (range 35 to 161). Study-level points and caveats: Convalescent patients showed a median around 90% of reactive clones that were seen only post-vaccination.

The germline gives CDR1 SNHLY, CDR2 FYNNEI. CDR3 length equals 14 residues. V was trimmed by 8 bases and J by 1 base, leaving 15 bases between them. Using its own MiXCR run on the PCR reads, TCRdb lists one record per CDR3 protein. The sample includes some 22,000 distinct CDR3 sequences, around 49% of them seen just once. The sample was CD4+ T cells from blood, taken before SARS-CoV-2 vaccination. The TCR sequence derives from a human donor who had recovered from COVID-19. The chain recombines TRBV2 with TRBJ2-7; a possible D gene is TRBD2 (5 bases). CDR3 sequence: CASGQARGSYEQYF. The CDR3 DNA sequence: TGTGCCAGCGGCCAGGCGCGAGGGTCCTACGAGCAGTACTTC.